The TCR beta chain described here comes from a study of T cell responses to AZD1222 COVID-19 vaccine. General study points: Baseline seropositivity occurred in only a handful of AZD1222 recipients. Spike-specific TCR depth and breadth grew after two AZD1222 doses. Unmutated variant regions are reportedly targeted by nearly half of spike-specific TCRs.

About this clone: The antigen remains undetermined.

Timing groups of about 4 and about 12 weeks for second doses were pooled. TCRdb keeps only in-frame clones here, not all; method: immunoSEQ multiplex PCR. The sample holds approximately 50,000 clones, about 86% seen once. The CDR3 consists of 13 residues. Germline V gene sequence: CDR1 WNHNN, CDR2 SYGVQD (reference sequence). V was pared by 2 bases and J by 5 bases, with 1 base of the junction left unmatched. The rearrangement uses TRBV10-1 and TRBJ2-5; TRBD1 aligns across 8 bases. Material: peripheral blood, obtained 28 days after the second AZD1222 dose. The clonotype originates from an adult who received the AZD1222 COVID-19 vaccine. CDR3 residues: CASSEGTGETQYF. DNA for the CDR3: TGCGCCAGCAGTGAGGGGACAGGCGAGACCCAGTACTTC.